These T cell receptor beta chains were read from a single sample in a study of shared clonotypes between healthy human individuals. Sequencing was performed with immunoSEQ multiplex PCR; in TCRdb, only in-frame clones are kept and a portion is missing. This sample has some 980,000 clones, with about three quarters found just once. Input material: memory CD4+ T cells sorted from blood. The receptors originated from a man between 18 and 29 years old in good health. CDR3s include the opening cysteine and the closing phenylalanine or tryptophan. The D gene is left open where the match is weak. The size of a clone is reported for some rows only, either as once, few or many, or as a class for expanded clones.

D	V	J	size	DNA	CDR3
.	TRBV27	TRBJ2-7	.	TGTGCCAGCTCTTTAAGCGGGCTCCCCTCCTACGAGCAGTACTTC	CASSLSGLPSYEQYF
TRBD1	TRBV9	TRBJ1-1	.	TGTGCCAGCAGCCCTCAGGGGGCCCGCACTGAAGCTTTCTTT	CASSPQGARTEAFF
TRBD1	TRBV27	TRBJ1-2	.	TGTGCCAGCAGTGGCCTAACAGGGGGCCATGGCTACACCTTC	CASSGLTGGHGYTF
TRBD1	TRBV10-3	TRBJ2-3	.	TGTGCCAGCCAAAGGGACAGGGAGGCAGATACGCAGTATTTT	CASQRDREADTQYF
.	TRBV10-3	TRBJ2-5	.	TGTGCCATCGGACAGACGGGAGGAGAGACCCAGTACTTC	CAIGQTGGETQYF
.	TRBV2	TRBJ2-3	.	TGTGCCAGCAGCGGAGCAGATACGCAGTATTTT	CASSGADTQYF
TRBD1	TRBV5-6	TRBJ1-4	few	TGTGCCAGCAGCGGAGACAGGGGCGCAACTAATGAAAAACTGTTTTTT	CASSGDRGATNEKLFF
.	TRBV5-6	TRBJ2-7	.	TGTGCCAGCACCGCCTCGCCAGGGGGGGACTACGAGCAGTACTTC	CASTASPGGDYEQYF
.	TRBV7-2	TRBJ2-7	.	TGTGCCAGCAGCTTAGCTCCACAGGTGACCTACGAGCAGTACTTC	CASSLAPQVTYEQYF
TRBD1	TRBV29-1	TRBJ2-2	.	TGCAGCGTACCACAGGGGGTGGCAGGGGAGCTGTTTTTT	CSVPQGVAGELFF
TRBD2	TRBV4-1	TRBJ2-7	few	TGCGCCAGCAGCCAAGTTAAGCTAGCGGGATCCTACGAGCAGTACTTC	CASSQVKLAGSYEQYF
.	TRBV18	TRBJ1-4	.	TGTGCCAGCTCACCGGATGAAAAACTGTTTTTT	CASSPDEKLFF
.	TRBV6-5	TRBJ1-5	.	TGTGCCAGCAGTTTATGGGGAGGAGGCAATCAGCCCCAGCATTTT	CASSLWGGGNQPQHF
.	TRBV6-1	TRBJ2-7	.	TGTGCCAGCAGTGGTAGGACTGTCGGATTAAGCTCCTACGAGCAGTACTTC	CASSGRTVGLSSYEQYF
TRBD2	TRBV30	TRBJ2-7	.	TGTGCCTGGAGGGGACTAGCGGGGGCCTACGAGCAGTACTTC	CAWRGLAGAYEQYF
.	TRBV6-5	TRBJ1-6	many	TGTGCCAGCAGTTACTCGCGTCAGGGAAATTCACCCCTCCACTTT	CASSYSRQGNSPLHF
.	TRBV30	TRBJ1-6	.	TGTGCCTGGAGTGTAGAGGGTATCTTAACTTATAATTCACCCCTCCACTTT	CAWSVEGILTYNSPLHF
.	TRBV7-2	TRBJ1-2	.	TGTGCCAGCAGCTTAGGAAGATTAGCTAACTATGGCTACACCTTC	CASSLGRLANYGYTF
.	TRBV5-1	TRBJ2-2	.	TGCGCCAGCAGCTTCCCCAGGGACACCGGGGAGCTGTTTTTT	CASSFPRDTGELFF
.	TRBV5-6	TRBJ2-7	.	TGTGCCAGCAGCTTGGTGGGCTTGGGGGAGCAGTACTTC	CASSLVGLGEQYF
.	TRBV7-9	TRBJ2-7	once	TGTGCCAGCAGCCCCGGGGTGGGACTCTACGAGCAGTACTTC	CASSPGVGLYEQYF
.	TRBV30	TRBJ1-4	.	TGTGCCTGGAGGAATGAAAAACTGTTTTTT	CAWRNEKLFF
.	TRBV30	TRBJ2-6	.	TGTGCCTGCTTTAATGGGGCCAACGTCCTGACTTTC	CACFNGANVLTF
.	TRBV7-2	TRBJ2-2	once	TGTGCCAGCAGCTTAAACGGGCTTCACACCGGGGAGCTGTTTTTT	CASSLNGLHTGELFF
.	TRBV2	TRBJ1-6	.	TGTGCCAGCAGGCCTGGGGTTGGAAACGGGAATTCACCCCTCCACTTT	CASRPGVGNGNSPLHF
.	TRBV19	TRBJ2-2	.	TGTGCCAGTAGTATAACAGGCCTGAACACCGGGGAGCTGTTTTTT	CASSITGLNTGELFF
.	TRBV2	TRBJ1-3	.	TGTGCCAGCACCCTCAACGGAAACACCATATATTTT	CASTLNGNTIYF
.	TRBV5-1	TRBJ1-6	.	TGCGCCAGCAGCCCCGGAGGCACAGATTTAAATTCACCCCTCCACTTT	CASSPGGTDLNSPLHF
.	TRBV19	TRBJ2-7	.	TGTGCCAGTAGGGACAGGAGGGGCGAGCAGTACTTC	CASRDRRGEQYF
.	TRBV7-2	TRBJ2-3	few	TGTGCCAGCAGCTCCGGGCCCACAGATACGCAGTATTTT	CASSSGPTDTQYF
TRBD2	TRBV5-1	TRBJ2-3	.	TGCGCCAGCAGCTTGCGGGAGGTACCGGATACGCAGTATTTT	CASSLREVPDTQYF
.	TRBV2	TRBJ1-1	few	TGTGCCAGCGGGGAGCGGTCTGAAGCTTTCTTT	CASGERSEAFF
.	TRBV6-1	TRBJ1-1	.	TGTGCCAGCAGGAAAGAAGGAGGGAACACTGAAGCTTTCTTT	CASRKEGGNTEAFF
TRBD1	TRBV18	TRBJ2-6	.	TGTGCCAGCTCCACCCGGGACAGGGGCTCTGGGGCCAACGTCCTGACTTTC	CASSTRDRGSGANVLTF
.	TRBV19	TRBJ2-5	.	TGTGCCAGTAGTAAAGCGCGGGGTCTTCAGGGGGAGACCCAGTACTTC	CASSKARGLQGETQYF
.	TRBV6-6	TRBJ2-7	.	TGTGCCAGCAGTTACGTGCGCCAGCTCTCCTACGAGCAGTACTTC	CASSYVRQLSYEQYF
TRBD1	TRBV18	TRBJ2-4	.	TGTGCCAGCTCAACAATACAGGGGACCAAAAACATTCAGTACTTC	CASSTIQGTKNIQYF
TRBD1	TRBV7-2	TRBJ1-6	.	TGTGCCAGCAGCGTAAGACAGGGGGCAGGGTCACCCCTCCACTTT	CASSVRQGAGSPLHF